This record looks at one T cell receptor (beta chain) sequence and its context. A much larger clone differs by one base, so this may be a read error. This CDR3 is 10 amino acids long. CDR1 and CDR2 (germline): LGHDT, YNNKEL (reference sequence). The sample is drawn from a study of T-cell reconstitution after alpha-beta-depleted transplantation in children. Unique molecular identifiers were incorporated into the prepared TCRbeta library. TCRdb reprocessed the PCR reads via MiXCR and lists one record per CDR3 protein. Among a few hundred thousand distinct CDR3 sequences listed, approximately 9.9% were seen once.

The sequence was collected from a human donor who donated a stem cell graft to a child with SCID. The sequencing here drew on PBMCs from the stem cell graft donor, taken from the stem cell graft. The V gene is TRBV3-1, the J gene TRBJ2-1, with 8 bases that match TRBD2. CDR3: CAAGAYEQLF. CDR3 DNA: TGTGCAGCGGGGGCGTATGAGCAGTTGTTC.